Presented here are 30 T cell receptor beta chains from one specimen sequenced in a study of blood T cell repertoires in COVID-19. TCRdb's copy holds only in-frame clones and misses some; the assay was immunoSEQ multiplex PCR. The table has some 60,000 clones, 85% seen once. The material sequenced was peripheral blood. The receptors were gathered from a human donor in a cohort sampled during active COVID-19.

The V gene is TRBV11-3, the J gene TRBJ1-2, with a tentative D call TRBD1 (6 bases). The CDR3 consists of 13 residues. Germline V gene sequence: CDR1 SGHNT, CDR2 YENEEA. Trimming removed 2 bases at V and 7 bases at J, with 11 bases between. Written as DNA, the CDR3 is TGTGCCAGCAGCTTACGGGGACATAGTGGCTACACCTTC. It yields the protein CASSLRGHSGYTF.

A single count supports this clone. The rearrangement uses TRBV5-1 and TRBJ2-7, with D perhaps TRBD2 (5 bases). The germline V and J ends were trimmed by 0 bases and 3 bases, with 10 bases remaining between them. Germline CDR1 is SGHRS and CDR2 is YFSETQ. This CDR3 is 14 amino acids long. The CDR3 is CASSLAGIDYEQYF. Written as DNA, the CDR3 is TGCGCCAGCAGCTTGGCCGGGATCGACTACGAGCAGTACTTC. The variable domain in full, with the rest retrieved from reference TRBV5-1 and TRBJ2-7, is KAGVTQTPRYLIKTRGQQVTLSCSPISGHRSVSWYQQTPGQGLQFLFEYFSETQRNKGNFPGRFSGRQFSNSRSEMNVSTLELGDSALYLCASSLAGIDYEQYFGPGTRLTVT.

The genes are TRBV19 and TRBJ2-5; D is undetermined. CDR1 LNHDA and CDR2 SQIVND come from the germline V gene (reference sequence). Between the trimmed V and J ends, which lost 3 bases and 2 bases, there was a span of 16 bases. The CDR3 runs 16 residues. CDR3 residues: CASSITGYLAQETQYF. The CDR3 nucleotides are TGTGCCAGTAGTATTACGGGTTACCTCGCACAAGAGACCCAGTACTTC. The full variable domain, rest sourced from reference TRBV19 and TRBJ2-5, is DGGITQSPKYLFRKEGQNVTLSCEQNLNHDAMYWYRQDPGQGLRLIYYSQIVNDFQKGDIAEGYSVSREKKESFPLTVTSAQKNPTAFYLCASSITGYLAQETQYFGPGTRLLVL.

V gene TRBV10-1 combines with J gene TRBJ2-7; perhaps TRBD2 as D (5 bases). Per the germline V gene, CDR1 is WNHNN and CDR2 is SYGVQD (reference sequence). The CDR3 extends over 13 amino acids. Trimming shortened V by 2 bases and J by 6 bases, and 11 bases separated the two germline ends. CDR3 sequence reads: CASSEGSWVEQYF. The CDR3 nucleotides read TGCGCCAGCAGTGAGGGGAGCTGGGTCGAGCAGTACTTC.

The V gene is TRBV10-3, the J gene TRBJ2-5; a weak D match, TRBD2 (5 bases). CDR1 and CDR2 (germline): ENHRY, SYGVKD. This CDR3 is built from 13 residues. V lost 7 bases and J 5 bases, leaving 14 bases between the germline ends. The CDR3 nucleotides read TGTGCCATCACCAGCGGCCTTGGGGAGACCCAGTACTTC. Its translation is CAITSGLGETQYF.

The V call is TRBV19, the J call TRBJ2-3; the D is unclear. Per the germline V gene, CDR1 is LNHDA and CDR2 is SQIVND (reference sequence). V shed 10 bases and J shed 3 bases, with 11 bases lying between them. The CDR3 contains 12 residues. The CDR3 loop reads CATGMRTDTQYF. CDR3 in DNA: TGTGCCACCGGTATGAGGACAGATACGCAGTATTTT.

The J gene is TRBJ1-5, the V gene TRBV2; the D gene is possibly TRBD1 (6 bases). Trimming shortened V by 5 bases and J by 4 bases, and 15 bases separated the two germline ends. Germline values: CDR1 SNHLY, CDR2 FYNNEI. The CDR3 is 15 residues long. CDR3 sequence reads: CASSFSGATNQPQHF. CDR3 coding DNA: TGTGCCAGCAGTTTTTCAGGGGCCACAAATCAGCCCCAGCATTTT. Complete variable domain (other parts from reference TRBV2 and TRBJ1-5): EPEVTQTPSHQVTQMGQEVILRCVPISNHLYFYWYRQILGQKVEFLVSFYNNEISEKSEIFDDQFSVERPDGSNFTLKIRSTKLEDSAMYFCASSFSGATNQPQHFGDGTRLSIL.

The chain couples TRBV27 to TRBJ1-6, with 11 bases aligning to TRBD1. The CDR3 consists of 14 residues. Germline V lookup: CDR1 MNHEY, CDR2 SMNVEV (reference sequence). The ends lost 4 bases at V and 9 bases at J; junction bases unmatched: 2. CDR3 nucleotides: TGTGCCAGCAGTTGGACAGGGGGCCGTTCACCCCTCCACTTT. Protein sequence: CASSWTGGRSPLHF.

The rearrangement joins TRBV6-2 or TRBV6-3 to TRBJ2-6; tentative D call: TRBD1 (6 bases). This CDR3 has 17 amino acids. Between the trimmed V and J ends, which lost 2 bases and 2 bases, there was a span of 13 bases. Germline-derived CDR1 and CDR2 are MNHEY and SVGEGT. CDR3 loop: CASSYGQGSTGANVLTF. The CDR3 bases are TGTGCCAGCAGTTACGGGCAGGGGAGTACTGGGGCCAACGTCCTGACTTTC.

This chain uses TRBV9 with TRBJ2-3; a weak D match, TRBD2 (5 bases). The CDR3 loop spans 16 amino acids. Between the trimmed V and J ends, which lost 0 bases and 2 bases, there was a span of 13 bases. Germline values: CDR1 SGDLS, CDR2 YYNGEE. CDR3 residues: CASSVDSSSTTDTQYF. In nucleotides, the CDR3 is TGTGCCAGCAGCGTAGACTCATCTAGCACCACAGATACGCAGTATTTT.

V usage is TRBV5-1 and J usage is TRBJ1-1; 8 bases line up with TRBD1. The CDR3 is 14 amino acids. V was pared by 5 bases and J by 4 bases, with 7 bases of the junction left unmatched. Germline V gene lookup returns CDR1 SGHRS and CDR2 YFSETQ. The CDR3 bases are TGCGCCAGCAGTCAGGACAGGGTGGTCACTGAAGCTTTCTTT. It specifies CASSQDRVVTEAFF.

This clone showed up just a few times. The chain joins TRBV7-9 to TRBJ2-1, with 9 bases matching TRBD2. The trim removed 5 bases at V and 8 bases at J, leaving 19 bases unmatched. CDR3 length: 18 residues. In germline, CDR1 is SEHNR, CDR2 FQNEAQ (reference sequence). The CDR3 bases are TGTGCCAGCAGCCCTCGTTTGATGTGGGCGGGGGGGCAGGATGAGCAGTTCTTC. It yields the protein CASSPRLMWAGGQDEQFF. Drawing the rest from reference TRBV7-9 and TRBJ2-1, the complete variable domain is DTGVSQNPRHKITKRGQNVTFRCDPISEHNRLYWYRQTLGQGPEFLTYFQNEAQLEKSRLLSDRFSAERPKGSFSTLEIQRTEQGDSAMYLCASSPRLMWAGGQDEQFFGPGTRLTVL.

CDR3 nucleotide sequence: TGTGCCAGCAGTCCTCGGGTCGACGGGTCTGGGGCCAACGTCCTGACTTTC. Its translation: CASSPRVDGSGANVLTF. The chain carries TRBV27 and TRBJ2-6; D uncertain. Germline loops: CDR1 MNHEY, CDR2 SMNVEV (reference sequence). V lost 5 bases, J lost 1 base, and 15 bases lay in between. The length of the CDR3 is 17 residues.

The chain combines TRBV9 with TRBJ2-2, with D uncertain. V lost 4 bases to trimming and J lost 6 bases, with 7 bases between them. The CDR3 covers 12 residues. The germline V gene has CDR1 SGDLS and CDR2 YYNGEE. Here the CDR3 reads CASSLPPGELFF. The DNA for the CDR3 is TGTGCCAGCAGCCTCCCTCCCGGGGAGCTGTTTTTT.

CDR3 DNA: TGTGCCAGCAGCCCAGGGGCCGCAGGGCAGCCCCAGCATTTT. It specifies CASSPGAAGQPQHF. The chain recombines TRBV5-5 with TRBJ1-5; D perhaps matches TRBD1 (6 bases). V was cut by 4 bases and J by 7 bases, with 15 bases left in between. The CDR3 length is 14 residues. Germline values: CDR1 SGHKS, CDR2 YYEKEE (reference sequence).

This clone was seen a handful of times. The V and J genes are TRBV6-2 or TRBV6-3 and TRBJ1-1; D unresolved. V was clipped by 1 base and J by 7 bases, with 10 bases between them. The CDR3 is 13 residues long. Germline values: CDR1 MNHEY, CDR2 SVGEGT. The CDR3 protein is CASSYFGEGEAFF. The CDR3, as DNA: TGTGCCAGCAGTTACTTCGGCGAGGGTGAAGCTTTCTTT.

The genes are TRBV27 and TRBJ2-7, with 7 bases lining up with TRBD2. Germline loops: CDR1 MNHEY, CDR2 SMNVEV (reference sequence). CDR3 size: 16 residues. Losses at the gene ends were 2 bases for V and 0 bases for J; bases not matched to a gene: 7. The CDR3 DNA reads TGTGCCAGCAGTTTAAGGGCTAGCGGAAGCTCCTACGAGCAGTACTTC. Translation gives CASSLRASGSSYEQYF.

The chain uses TRBV6-5 and TRBJ2-3, with TRBD2 matching over 8 bases. The CDR3 runs 15 residues. Germline V gene data show CDR1 as MNHEY and CDR2 as SVGAGI. After removal of 1 base from V and 3 bases from J, the junction contained 3 bases not matched to a gene. CDR3 in amino acids: CASSYWRGVTDTQYF. The CDR3 DNA reads as TGTGCCAGCAGTTACTGGCGGGGGGTTACAGATACGCAGTATTTT.

This rearrangement joins TRBV19 to TRBJ1-5, with D maybe TRBD1 (6 bases). V lost 4 bases, J lost 1 base, and 11 bases lay in between. Germline CDR1 LNHDA, CDR2 SQIVND (reference sequence). The CDR3 runs to 15 residues. The CDR3 nucleotides read TGTGCCAGTAGTACGTCAGACAGGAGCAATCAGCCCCAGCATTTT. It translates to CASSTSDRSNQPQHF.

This sequence joins TRBV5-1 and TRBJ2-1; weak D call: TRBD1 (5 bases). CDR1 is SGHRS and CDR2 is YFSETQ in the germline V gene. CDR3 size: 16 residues. With 1 base removed from V and 6 bases from J, the gap between germline ends came to 17 bases. CDR3 sequence reads: CASSLSQATYVNEQFF. CDR3 coding DNA: TGCGCCAGCAGCTTGTCACAGGCCACATACGTCAATGAGCAGTTCTTC.

V and J are TRBV9 and TRBJ1-1; weak D call: TRBD1 (5 bases). The V gene lost 0 bases and the J gene lost 1 base, with 7 bases spanning the gap. CDR3 size: 14 residues. Germline values: CDR1 SGDLS, CDR2 YYNGEE. Here the CDR3 reads CASSVVQGNTEAFF. CDR3 sequence (DNA): TGTGCCAGCAGCGTAGTTCAGGGGAACACTGAAGCTTTCTTT.

This sequence joins TRBV11-2 and TRBJ2-5, with TRBD1 matching over 8 bases. Looked up from germline, CDR1 is SGHAT and CDR2 is FQNNGV. This CDR3 has 14 amino acids. V lost 3 bases, J lost 6 bases, and 6 bases stayed unmatched. DNA for the CDR3: TGTGCCAGCAGCTTCGGGACAGGAGGAAAGACCCAGTACTTC. Protein product: CASSFGTGGKTQYF.

The rearrangement uses TRBV27 and TRBJ1-6, with 9 bases aligning to TRBD1. V trimming: 8 bases; J trimming: 9 bases; junction bases outside the gene matches: 8. CDR1 is MNHEY and CDR2 is SMNVEV in the germline V gene (reference sequence). CDR3 size: 14 residues. CDR3 in DNA: TGTGCCAGCGCCGCCGGGACAGGGACTTCACCCCTCCACTTT. Translated, it gives CASAAGTGTSPLHF.

CDR3: CAISESGDRGEQYF. Here the CDR3 DNA reads TGTGCCATCAGTGAGTCGGGTGACAGGGGCGAGCAGTACTTC. The chain recombines TRBV10-3 with TRBJ2-7; the match to TRBD1 covers 8 bases. The CDR3 length is 14 residues. Germline lookup yields CDR1 ENHRY and CDR2 SYGVKD. V was pared by 0 bases and J by 6 bases, with 4 bases of the junction left unmatched.

The chain joins TRBV5-1 to TRBJ2-7; tentative D call: TRBD1 (6 bases). The length of the CDR3 is 14 residues. Germline V gene sequence: CDR1 SGHRS, CDR2 YFSETQ. Trimming left V 0 bases short and J 6 bases short, with 13 bases between. DNA of the CDR3: TGCGCCAGCAGCTTGGCCACACAGGGCATCGAGCAGTACTTC. It yields the protein CASSLATQGIEQYF.

This rearrangement joins TRBV27 to TRBJ2-5; unclear D gene. The CDR3 runs 15 residues. Germline V gene sequence: CDR1 MNHEY, CDR2 SMNVEV (reference sequence). The V end was cut by 1 base, the J end by 3 bases, with 12 bases between. The CDR3 here is CASSLLFAGEETQYF. CDR3 sequence (DNA): TGTGCCAGCAGTTTATTGTTCGCAGGCGAAGAGACCCAGTACTTC.

The J gene is TRBJ1-2, the V gene TRBV7-3; perhaps TRBD1 as D (6 bases). The V end was cut by 0 bases, the J end by 7 bases, with 12 bases between. This CDR3 contains 14 residues. CDR1 SGHTA and CDR2 FQGTGA come from the germline V gene. CDR3 DNA: TGTGCCAGCAGCTTAACTCCGGGGGGCAGTGGCTACACCTTC. This translates into CASSLTPGGSGYTF.

The chain employs TRBV9 and TRBJ2-6; no reliable D call. V was clipped by 6 bases and J by 1 base, with 11 bases between them. CDR1 is SGDLS and CDR2 is YYNGEE in the germline V gene. The CDR3 totals 15 residues. The CDR3 here is CASNLQVSGANVLTF. For the CDR3, the DNA is TGTGCCAGCAACCTCCAGGTTTCTGGGGCCAACGTCCTGACTTTC.

V is TRBV5-1 and J is TRBJ1-4, with TRBD1 identical over 10 bases. Germline CDR1 SGHRS, CDR2 YFSETQ. The V gene end was trimmed by 0 bases and the J gene end by 6 bases; junction bases not matched to a gene: 5. The CDR3 length is 16 residues. CDR3: CASSLGGTGADEKLFF. In DNA, the CDR3 is TGCGCCAGCAGCTTGGGGGGGACAGGGGCCGATGAAAAACTGTTTTTT.

This chain joins TRBV30 and TRBJ1-3; 7 bases match TRBD1. Germline-derived CDR1 and CDR2 are GTSNPN and SVGIG (reference sequence). After removal of 5 bases from V and 7 bases from J, the junction contained 2 bases not matched to a gene. The CDR3 has 11 amino acids. CDR3 protein: CAWDRENTIYF. CDR3 DNA sequence: TGTGCCTGGGACAGGGAGAACACCATATATTTT. The whole variable domain, filled in from reference TRBV30 and TRBJ1-3, reads SQTIHQWPATLVQPVGSPLSLECTVEGTSNPNLYWYRQAAGRGLQLLFYSVGIGQISSEVPQNLSASRPQDRQFILSSKKLLLSDSGFYLCAWDRENTIYFGEGSWLTVV.